The clone carrying this T cell receptor beta chain was picked up many times. Its matching antigen is unknown. MiXCR, run by TCRdb on the multiplex PCR reads, gives a single entry per CDR3 protein. The sample records some 140,000 distinct CDR3 sequences, less than 25% being singletons. The data originate from a study of breast tumors, draining lymph nodes, adjacent tissues. Study results and caveats: Luminal-like breast cancer showed significantly higher tumor–nontumor repertoire similarity than basal-like.

Samples came from axillary lymph nodes draining the breast cancer. The V end was cut by 6 bases, the J end by 8 bases, with 19 bases between. The CDR3 spans 14 residues. The source is a female donor with breast cancer. Some clones in this sample may be carry-over from other donors' samples. The material sequenced was axillary lymph node tissue. V and J are TRBV12-3 or TRBV12-4 and TRBJ1-2; D is possibly TRBD1 (5 bases). CDR3 region: CASRTNLQGGGYTF. CDR3 in DNA: TGTGCCAGCAGAACAAACCTCCAGGGCGGAGGCTACACCTTC.